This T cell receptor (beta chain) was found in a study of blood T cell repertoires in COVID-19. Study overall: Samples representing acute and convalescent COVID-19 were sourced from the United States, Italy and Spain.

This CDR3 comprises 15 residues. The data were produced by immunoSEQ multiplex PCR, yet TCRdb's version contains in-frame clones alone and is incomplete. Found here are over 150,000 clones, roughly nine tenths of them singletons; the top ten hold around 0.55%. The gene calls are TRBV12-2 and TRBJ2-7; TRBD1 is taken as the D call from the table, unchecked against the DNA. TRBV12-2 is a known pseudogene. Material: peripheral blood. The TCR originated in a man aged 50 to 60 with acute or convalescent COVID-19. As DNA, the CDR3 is TGTGCAAGTCGCTCCGGCCGGGACAGGGGGTACGAGCAGTACGTC. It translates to CASRSGRDRGYEQYV.